The 2 T cell receptor beta chains reported below all come from one sample, sequenced in a study of technical replicates of blood from a few donors. Using immunoSEQ multiplex PCR, the repertoire was profiled, and TCRdb retains in-frame clones only, with some absent. Among about 94,000 clones listed, 90% to 96% were seen once. Sequenced material: T cells isolated from PBMCs. The receptors come from a human donor in good health.

The chain recombines TRBV7-9 with TRBJ2-7; 10 bases line up with TRBD1. The CDR3 totals 19 residues. The J segment lost 5 bases and the V segment lost 2 bases, leaving 18 bases of the junction unmatched. From germline, CDR1 is SEHNR and CDR2 FQNEAQ (reference sequence). The CDR3 DNA follows: TGTGCCAGCAGCTTAAGGTCTGGGACAGGGGATCTGGGGGCTCACGAGCAGTACTTC. This encodes CASSLRSGTGDLGAHEQYF.

The chain has TRBV6-9 and TRBJ2-1, with D perhaps matching TRBD2 (6 bases). This CDR3 region has 14 residues. Trimming shortened V by 6 bases and J by 7 bases, and 16 bases separated the two germline ends. Germline V gives CDR1 MNHGY, CDR2 SVAAGI. The CDR3 region is CASSHGSKWNEQFF. Here the CDR3 DNA reads TGTGCCAGCAGCCACGGGAGTAAGTGGAATGAGCAGTTCTTC.